The T cell receptor beta chain described here comes from a study of T cell repertoires in cytomegalovirus infection. On the study more broadly: Based on public TCR beta signatures, there were indications of CMV infection and of a matching HLA type.

TCRdb reprocessed the reads with MiXCR, giving one entry per CDR3 protein. The table lists tens of thousands of distinct CDR3 sequences, 20% of them singletons, with about 69% in the top ten. About this clonotype: What it binds is not known.

The TCR comes from a human donor in good health (CMV status not recorded). Some clones in this sample may be carry-over from other donors' samples. This material consisted of CD8+ T cells from cultured PBMCs, taken from culture after CMV antigen stimulation.

The CDR3 protein is CASSPHGTVNTEAFF. CDR3 nucleotides: TGTGCCAGCAGCCCTCACGGGACAGTAAACACTGAAGCTTTCTTT. The chain joins TRBV7-8 to TRBJ1-1; 7 nucleotides align to TRBD1. The germline V gene has CDR1 SGHVS and CDR2 FQNEAQ. V lost 5 bases to trimming and J lost 2 bases; unmatched junction nucleotides: 8. The CDR3 loop spans 15 amino acids.